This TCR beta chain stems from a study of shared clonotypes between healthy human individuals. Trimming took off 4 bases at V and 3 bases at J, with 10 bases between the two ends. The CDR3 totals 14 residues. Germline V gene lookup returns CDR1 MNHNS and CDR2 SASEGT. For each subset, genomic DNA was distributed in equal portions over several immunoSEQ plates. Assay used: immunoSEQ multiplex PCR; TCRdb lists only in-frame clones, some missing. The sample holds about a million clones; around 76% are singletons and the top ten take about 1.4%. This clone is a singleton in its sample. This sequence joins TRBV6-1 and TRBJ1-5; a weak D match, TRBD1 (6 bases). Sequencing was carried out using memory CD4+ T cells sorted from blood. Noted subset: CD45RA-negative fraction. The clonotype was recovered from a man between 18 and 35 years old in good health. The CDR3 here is CASSATGINQPQHF. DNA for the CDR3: TGTGCCAGCAGTGCCACAGGGATCAATCAGCCCCAGCATTTT.